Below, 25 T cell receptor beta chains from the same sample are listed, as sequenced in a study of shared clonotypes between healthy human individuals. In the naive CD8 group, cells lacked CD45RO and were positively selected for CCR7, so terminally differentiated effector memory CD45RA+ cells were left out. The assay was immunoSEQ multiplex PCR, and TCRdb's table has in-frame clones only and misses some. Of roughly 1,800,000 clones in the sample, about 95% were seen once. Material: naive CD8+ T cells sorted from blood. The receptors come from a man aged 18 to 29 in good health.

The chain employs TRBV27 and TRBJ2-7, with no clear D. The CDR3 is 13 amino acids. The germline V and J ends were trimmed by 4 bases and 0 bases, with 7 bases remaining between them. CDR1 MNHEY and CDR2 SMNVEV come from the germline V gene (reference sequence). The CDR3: CASSWKASYEQYF. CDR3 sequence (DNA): TGTGCCAGCAGTTGGAAAGCCTCCTACGAGCAGTACTTC.

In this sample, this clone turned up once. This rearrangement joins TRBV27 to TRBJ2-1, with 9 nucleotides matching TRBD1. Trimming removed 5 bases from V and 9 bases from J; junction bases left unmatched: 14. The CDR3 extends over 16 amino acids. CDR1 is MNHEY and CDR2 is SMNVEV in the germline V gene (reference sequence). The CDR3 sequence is CASSLIPGQGLSEQFF. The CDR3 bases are TGTGCCAGCAGTCTGATCCCGGGACAGGGTCTAAGTGAGCAGTTCTTC.

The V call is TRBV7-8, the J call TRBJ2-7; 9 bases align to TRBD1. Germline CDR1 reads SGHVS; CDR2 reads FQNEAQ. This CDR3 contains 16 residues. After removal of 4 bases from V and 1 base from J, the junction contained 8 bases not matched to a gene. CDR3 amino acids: CASSWPRDRESYEQYF. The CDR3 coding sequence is TGTGCCAGCAGCTGGCCCCGGGACAGGGAGTCCTACGAGCAGTACTTC.

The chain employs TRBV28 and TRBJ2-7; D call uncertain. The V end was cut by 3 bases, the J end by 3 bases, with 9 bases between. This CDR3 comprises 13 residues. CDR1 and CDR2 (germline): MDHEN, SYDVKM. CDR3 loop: CASSLRDIYEQYF. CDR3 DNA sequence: TGTGCCAGCAGTTTGCGTGATATCTACGAGCAGTACTTC.

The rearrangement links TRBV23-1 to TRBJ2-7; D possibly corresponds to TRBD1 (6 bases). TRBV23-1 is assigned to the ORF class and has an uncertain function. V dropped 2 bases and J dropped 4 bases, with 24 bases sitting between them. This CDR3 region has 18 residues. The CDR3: CASSQQGLNTNPTYEQYF. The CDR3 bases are TGCGCCAGCAGTCAACAGGGGTTGAACACTAACCCAACTTACGAGCAGTACTTC.

CDR3 residues: CASSLPPWKENLYEQYF. CDR3 DNA: TGTGCCAGCAGCTTACCCCCTTGGAAAGAGAACCTCTACGAGCAGTACTTC. J is TRBJ2-7 and V is TRBV7-2; D uncertain. The CDR3 consists of 17 residues. Germline V gene data show CDR1 as SGHTA and CDR2 as FQGNSA. Trimming took 2 bases from V and 3 from J, leaving 20 bases between them.

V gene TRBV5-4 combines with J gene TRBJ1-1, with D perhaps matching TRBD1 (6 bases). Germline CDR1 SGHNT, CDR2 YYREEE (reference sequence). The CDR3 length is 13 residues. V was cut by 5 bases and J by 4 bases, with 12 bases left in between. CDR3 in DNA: TGTGCCAGCAGTCAAGGGGGGAGCACTGAAGCTTTCTTT. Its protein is CASSQGGSTEAFF.

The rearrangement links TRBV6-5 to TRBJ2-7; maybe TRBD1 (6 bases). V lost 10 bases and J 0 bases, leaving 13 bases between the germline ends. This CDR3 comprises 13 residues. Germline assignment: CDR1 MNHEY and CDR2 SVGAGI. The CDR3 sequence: CATEDSFSYEQYF. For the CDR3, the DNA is TGTGCCACCGAGGACAGCTTCTCCTACGAGCAGTACTTC.

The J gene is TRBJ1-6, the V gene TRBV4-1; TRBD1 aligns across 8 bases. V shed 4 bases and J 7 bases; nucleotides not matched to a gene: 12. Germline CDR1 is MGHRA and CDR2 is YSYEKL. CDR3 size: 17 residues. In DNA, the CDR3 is TGCGCCAGCAGCCCTCGGACAGGGAAAAACGGGAATTCACCCCTCCACTTT. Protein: CASSPRTGKNGNSPLHF.

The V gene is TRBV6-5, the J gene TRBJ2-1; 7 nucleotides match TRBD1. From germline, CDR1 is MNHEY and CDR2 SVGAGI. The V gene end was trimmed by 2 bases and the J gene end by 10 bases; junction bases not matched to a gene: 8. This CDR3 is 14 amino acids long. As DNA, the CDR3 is TGTGCCAGCAGTTACCACGGGCCGACAGGGGAGCAGTTCTTC. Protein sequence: CASSYHGPTGEQFF.

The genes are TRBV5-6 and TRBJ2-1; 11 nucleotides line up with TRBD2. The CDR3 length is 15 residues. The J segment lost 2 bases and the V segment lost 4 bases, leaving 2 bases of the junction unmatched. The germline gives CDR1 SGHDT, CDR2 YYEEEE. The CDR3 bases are TGTGCCAGCAGCCAGACTAGCGGGGCCTACAATGAGCAGTTCTTC. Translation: CASSQTSGAYNEQFF.

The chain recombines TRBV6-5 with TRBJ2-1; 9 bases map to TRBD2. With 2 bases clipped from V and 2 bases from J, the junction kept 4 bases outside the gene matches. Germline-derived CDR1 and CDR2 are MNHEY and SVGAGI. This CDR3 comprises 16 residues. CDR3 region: CASSYLAGLPYNEQFF. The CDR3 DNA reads TGTGCCAGCAGTTACCTAGCGGGGCTACCCTACAATGAGCAGTTCTTC.

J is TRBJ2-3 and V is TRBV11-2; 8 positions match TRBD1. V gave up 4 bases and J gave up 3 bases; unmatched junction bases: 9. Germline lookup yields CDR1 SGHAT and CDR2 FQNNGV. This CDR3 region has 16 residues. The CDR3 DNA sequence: TGTGCCAGCAGCTCGAGGACAGGGTCGGTGACAGATACGCAGTATTTT. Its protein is CASSSRTGSVTDTQYF.

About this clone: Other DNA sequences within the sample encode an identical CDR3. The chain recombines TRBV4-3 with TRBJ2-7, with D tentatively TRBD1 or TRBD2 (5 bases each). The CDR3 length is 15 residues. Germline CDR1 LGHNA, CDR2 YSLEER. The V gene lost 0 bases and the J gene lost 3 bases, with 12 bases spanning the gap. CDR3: CASSQDPGANYEQYF. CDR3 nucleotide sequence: TGCGCCAGCAGCCAAGACCCCGGGGCCAACTACGAGCAGTACTTC.

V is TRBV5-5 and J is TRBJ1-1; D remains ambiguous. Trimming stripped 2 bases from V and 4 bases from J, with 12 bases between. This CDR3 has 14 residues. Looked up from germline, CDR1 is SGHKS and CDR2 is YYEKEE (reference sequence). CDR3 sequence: CASSFHPATTEAFF. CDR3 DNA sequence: TGTGCCAGCAGCTTCCATCCGGCAACCACTGAAGCTTTCTTT.

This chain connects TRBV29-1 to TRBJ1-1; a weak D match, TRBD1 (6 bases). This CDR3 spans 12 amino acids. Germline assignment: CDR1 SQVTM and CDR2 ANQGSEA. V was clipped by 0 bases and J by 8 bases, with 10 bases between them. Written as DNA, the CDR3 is TGCAGCGTTGAAGATCAAGGGACAGAAGCTTTCTTT. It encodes CSVEDQGTEAFF.

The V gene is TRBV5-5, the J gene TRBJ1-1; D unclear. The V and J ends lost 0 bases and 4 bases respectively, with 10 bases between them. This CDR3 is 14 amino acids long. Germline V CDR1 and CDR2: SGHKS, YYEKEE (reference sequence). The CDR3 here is CASSLVGQGTEAFF. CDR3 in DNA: TGTGCCAGCAGCTTGGTAGGGCAAGGCACTGAAGCTTTCTTT.

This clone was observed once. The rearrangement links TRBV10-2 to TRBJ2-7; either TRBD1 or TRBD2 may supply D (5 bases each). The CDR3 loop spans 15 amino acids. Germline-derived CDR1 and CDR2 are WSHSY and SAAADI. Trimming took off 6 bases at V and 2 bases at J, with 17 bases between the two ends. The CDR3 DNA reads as TGCGCCAGCAGCGGTGGGGACGCCTCCCCCTACGAGCAGTACTTC. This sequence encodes CASSGGDASPYEQYF.

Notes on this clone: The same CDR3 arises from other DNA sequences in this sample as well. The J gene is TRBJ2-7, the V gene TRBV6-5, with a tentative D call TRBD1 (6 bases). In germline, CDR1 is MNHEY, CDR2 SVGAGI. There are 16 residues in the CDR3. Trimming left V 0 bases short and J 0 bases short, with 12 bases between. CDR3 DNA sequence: TGTGCCAGCAGTTACTCGACGGGACAACGCTCCTACGAGCAGTACTTC. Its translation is CASSYSTGQRSYEQYF.

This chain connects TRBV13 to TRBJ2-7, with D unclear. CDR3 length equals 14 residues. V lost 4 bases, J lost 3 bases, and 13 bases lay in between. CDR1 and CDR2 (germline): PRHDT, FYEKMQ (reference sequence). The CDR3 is CASSSGYASYEQYF. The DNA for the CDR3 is TGTGCCAGCAGCTCTGGTTACGCAAGCTACGAGCAGTACTTC.

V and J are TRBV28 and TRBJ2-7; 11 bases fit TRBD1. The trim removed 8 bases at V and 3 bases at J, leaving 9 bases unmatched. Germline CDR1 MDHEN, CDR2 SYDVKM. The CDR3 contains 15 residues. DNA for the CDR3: TGTGCCAGCGCGATCAGCGGGACAGGGGGCTACGAGCAGTACTTC. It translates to CASAISGTGGYEQYF.

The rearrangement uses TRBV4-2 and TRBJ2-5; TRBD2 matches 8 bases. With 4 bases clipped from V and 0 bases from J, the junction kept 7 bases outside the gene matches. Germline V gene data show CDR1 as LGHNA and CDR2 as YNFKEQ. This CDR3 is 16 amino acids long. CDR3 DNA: TGTGCCAGCAGCCCCACCCCTAGCGGGTACCAAGAGACCCAGTACTTC. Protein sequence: CASSPTPSGYQETQYF.

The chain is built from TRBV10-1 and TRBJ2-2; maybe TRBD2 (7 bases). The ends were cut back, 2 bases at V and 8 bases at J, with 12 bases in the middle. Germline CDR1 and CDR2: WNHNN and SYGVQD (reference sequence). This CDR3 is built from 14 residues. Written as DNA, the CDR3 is TGCGCCAGCAGTGAGAACAGCGGGACAGGGGAGCTGTTTTTT. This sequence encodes CASSENSGTGELFF.

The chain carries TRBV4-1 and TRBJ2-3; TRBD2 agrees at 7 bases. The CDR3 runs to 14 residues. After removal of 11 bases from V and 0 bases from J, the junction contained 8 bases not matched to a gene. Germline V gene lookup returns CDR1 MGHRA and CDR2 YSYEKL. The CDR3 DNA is TGCGCCGGTTCGGGTAGCGGGAGCACAGATACGCAGTATTTT. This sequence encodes CAGSGSGSTDTQYF.

This chain's CDR3 is CASRGQGRLTYEQYF. The CDR3 DNA is TGTGCCAGCAGGGGGCAGGGGAGGTTAACCTACGAGCAGTACTTC. The chain has TRBV2 and TRBJ2-7; either TRBD1 or TRBD2 may supply D (6 bases each). This CDR3 is built from 15 residues. The V gene lost 6 bases and the J gene lost 2 bases, with 17 bases spanning the gap. Germline lookup yields CDR1 SNHLY and CDR2 FYNNEI.